Following are 3 T cell receptor beta chains from one sample sequenced in a study of blood T cell repertoires in COVID-19. TCRdb's table, derived via immunoSEQ multiplex PCR, lists solely in-frame clones and lacks some. Found here are 95,000 to 150,000 clones, about 88% of them singletons; the top ten hold roughly 1.2%. What was sequenced was peripheral blood. The source is a woman older than 75 with acute or convalescent COVID-19.

V is TRBV9 and J is TRBJ2-5, with 9 bases that match TRBD2. The CDR3 runs 16 residues. Losses at the gene ends were 4 bases for V and 6 bases for J; bases not matched to a gene: 13. CDR1 is SGDLS, CDR2 YYNGEE, per germline. The CDR3 sequence is CASSRKGAGGLKTQYF. As DNA, the CDR3 is TGTGCCAGCAGCCGAAAGGGGGCGGGGGGGCTCAAGACCCAGTACTTC.

The chain has TRBV3-1 (or the pseudogene TRBV3-2) and TRBJ2-1, with D perhaps TRBD1 (7 bases). V gave up 1 base and J gave up 8 bases, with 18 bases separating them. In germline, CDR1 is LGHDT, CDR2 YNNKEL (reference sequence). This CDR3 spans 16 amino acids. The CDR3 sequence: CASSQGQGLYGDEQFF. CDR3 DNA: TGTGCCAGCAGCCAAGGACAGGGACTGTACGGCGATGAGCAGTTCTTC.

This clone was observed a single time. The chain has TRBV10-3 and TRBJ1-2; 9 bases are a match to TRBD1. V trimming: 6 bases; J trimming: 8 bases; junction bases outside the gene matches: 13. Looked up from germline, CDR1 is ENHRY and CDR2 is SYGVKD. This CDR3 contains 15 residues. CDR3 DNA sequence: TGTGCCATCAGCCAAGGACAGGGGATAAACGAAGGCTACACCTTC. This translates into CAISQGQGINEGYTF.